The entry that follows covers one TCR beta chain sequence. Its antigen is not identified. This CDR3 region has 14 residues. Trimming stripped 3 bases from V and 5 bases from J, with 11 bases between. Germline V CDR1 and CDR2: ENHRY, SYGVKD. The data stem from a study of identical twins. Notes on the study in general: Among monozygotic twins, out-of-frame TCR alpha sharing exceeded what models predicted.

TCRdb itself ran the 5' RACE reads through MiXCR, one entry per CDR3 protein. The top ten hold approximately 4.3% of the sample, which has about 730,000 distinct CDR3 sequences, 21% seen once. These data were likewise used in another study, on T cells expressing NK-cell markers.

This clonotype was sampled from a woman under 30 in good health. J is TRBJ2-1 and V is TRBV10-3; a weak D match, TRBD2 (6 bases). The sample was PBMCs. The CDR3 is CAISDERVNNEQFF. The CDR3 DNA is TGTGCCATCAGTGACGAGCGGGTGAACAATGAGCAGTTCTTC.